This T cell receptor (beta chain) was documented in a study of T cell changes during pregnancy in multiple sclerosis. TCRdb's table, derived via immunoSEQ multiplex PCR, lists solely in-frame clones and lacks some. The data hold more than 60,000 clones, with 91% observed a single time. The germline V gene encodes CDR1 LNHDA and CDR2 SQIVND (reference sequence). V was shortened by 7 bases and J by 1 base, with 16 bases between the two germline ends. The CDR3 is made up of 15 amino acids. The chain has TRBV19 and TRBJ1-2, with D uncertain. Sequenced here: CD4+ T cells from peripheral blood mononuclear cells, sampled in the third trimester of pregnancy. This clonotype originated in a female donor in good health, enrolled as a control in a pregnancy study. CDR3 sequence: CASKKDPLLNYGYTF. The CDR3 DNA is TGTGCCAGTAAGAAAGATCCTCTACTTAACTATGGCTACACCTTC.